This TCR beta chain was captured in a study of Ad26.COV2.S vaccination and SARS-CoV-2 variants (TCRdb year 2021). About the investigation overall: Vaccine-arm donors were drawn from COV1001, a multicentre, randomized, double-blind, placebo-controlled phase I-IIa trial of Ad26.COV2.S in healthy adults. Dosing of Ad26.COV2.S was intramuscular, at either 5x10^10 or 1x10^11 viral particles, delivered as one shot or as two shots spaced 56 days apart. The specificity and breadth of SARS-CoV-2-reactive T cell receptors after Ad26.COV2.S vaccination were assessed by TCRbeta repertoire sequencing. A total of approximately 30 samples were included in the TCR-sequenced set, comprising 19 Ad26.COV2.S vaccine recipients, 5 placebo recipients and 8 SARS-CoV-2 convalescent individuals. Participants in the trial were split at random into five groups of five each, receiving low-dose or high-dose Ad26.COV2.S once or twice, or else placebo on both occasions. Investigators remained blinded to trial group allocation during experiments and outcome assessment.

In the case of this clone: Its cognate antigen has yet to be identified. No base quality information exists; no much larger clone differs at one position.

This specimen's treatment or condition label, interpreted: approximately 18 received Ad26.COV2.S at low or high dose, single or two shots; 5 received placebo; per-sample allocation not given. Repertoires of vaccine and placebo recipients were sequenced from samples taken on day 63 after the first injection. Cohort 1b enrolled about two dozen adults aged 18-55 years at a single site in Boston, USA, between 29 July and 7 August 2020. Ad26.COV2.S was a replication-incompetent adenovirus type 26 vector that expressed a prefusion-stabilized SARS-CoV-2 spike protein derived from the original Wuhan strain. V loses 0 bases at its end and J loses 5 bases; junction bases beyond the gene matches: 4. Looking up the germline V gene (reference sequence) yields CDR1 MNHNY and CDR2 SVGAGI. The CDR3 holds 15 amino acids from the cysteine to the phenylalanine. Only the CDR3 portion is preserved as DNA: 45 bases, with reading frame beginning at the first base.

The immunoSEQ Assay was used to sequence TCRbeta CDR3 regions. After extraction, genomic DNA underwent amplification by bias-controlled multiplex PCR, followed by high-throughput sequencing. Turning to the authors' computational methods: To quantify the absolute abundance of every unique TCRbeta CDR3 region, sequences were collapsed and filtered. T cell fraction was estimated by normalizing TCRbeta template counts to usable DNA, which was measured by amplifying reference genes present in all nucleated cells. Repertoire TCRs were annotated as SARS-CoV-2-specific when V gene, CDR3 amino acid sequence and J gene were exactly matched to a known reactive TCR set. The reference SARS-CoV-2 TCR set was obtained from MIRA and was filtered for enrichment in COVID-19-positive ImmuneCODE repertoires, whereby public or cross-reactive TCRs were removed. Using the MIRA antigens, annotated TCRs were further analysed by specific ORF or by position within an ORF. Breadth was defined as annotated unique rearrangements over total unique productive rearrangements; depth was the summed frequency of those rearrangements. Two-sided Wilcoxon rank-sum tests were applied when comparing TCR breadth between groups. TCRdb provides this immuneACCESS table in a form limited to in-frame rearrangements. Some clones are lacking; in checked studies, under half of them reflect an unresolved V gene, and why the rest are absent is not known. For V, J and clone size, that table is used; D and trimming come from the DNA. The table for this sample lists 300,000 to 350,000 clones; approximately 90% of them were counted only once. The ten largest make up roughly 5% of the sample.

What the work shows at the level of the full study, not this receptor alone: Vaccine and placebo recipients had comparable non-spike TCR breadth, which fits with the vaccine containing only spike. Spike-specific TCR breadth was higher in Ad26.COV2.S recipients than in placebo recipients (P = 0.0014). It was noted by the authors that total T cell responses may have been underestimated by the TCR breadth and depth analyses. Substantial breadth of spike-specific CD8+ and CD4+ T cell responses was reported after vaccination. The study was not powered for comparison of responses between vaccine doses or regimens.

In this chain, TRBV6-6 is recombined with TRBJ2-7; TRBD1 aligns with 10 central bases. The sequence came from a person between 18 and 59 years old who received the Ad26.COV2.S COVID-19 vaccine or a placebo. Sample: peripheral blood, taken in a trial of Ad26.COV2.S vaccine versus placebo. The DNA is TGTGCCAGCAGTTACTCGGGGGACAGGGGCCACGAGCAGTACTTC. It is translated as CASSYSGDRGHEQYF.